This TCR beta chain stems from a study of T cell repertoires in cytomegalovirus infection (dated by TCRdb to the late 2010s). Notes on the research overall: Because public TCR beta signatures pointed to carriage of CMV infection together with the matching HLA type, the HLA type of each donor mattered for the analysis.

The sequencing machine was an Illumina HiSeq 1500. TCRdb ran its own pipeline on the public reads, namely fastp trimming at Q25 and MiXCR clone calling, and kept in-frame beta chains. One record per CDR3 amino acid sequence lists the most common genes and DNA. The sample table shows some 300,000 distinct CDR3 sequences, and roughly 15% are seen once. The biggest ten clones account for approximately 12% of the sample. The full study reports these points: Carriers of CMV infection plus the relevant HLA type were discriminated by the cumulative frequency of public TCR beta family members in the study cohort and in an independent approximately 350-donor cohort. In the ex vivo response, HLA-C-restricted CMV-specific TCR beta clonotypes were dominant, and in two of eight donors the single most frequent clonotype came from this HLA-C-restricted group.

This clonotype was picked up a small number of times. Its antigen is currently not known. The junction departs from germline at one end; a sequencing error may be responsible. Reading from cysteine to phenylalanine, the CDR3 counts 14 amino acids. Kept here is only the CDR3 DNA, which spans 42 bases and is read in frame from base 1. The germline V gene (reference sequence) gives CDR1 as SSHAT and CDR2 as FNYEAQ. The chain employs TRBV7-7 and TRBJ2-5; 9 bases in between match TRBD1. The sample consisted of PBMCs. The source of this sequence is a human donor in good health (CMV status not recorded). Some clones in this sample may be carry-over from other donors' samples. At the DNA level, the sequence is TGTGCTAGCAGGCTGGACAGGGGCGAAGAGACCCAGTACTTC. Translated, this gives CASRLDRGEETQYF.